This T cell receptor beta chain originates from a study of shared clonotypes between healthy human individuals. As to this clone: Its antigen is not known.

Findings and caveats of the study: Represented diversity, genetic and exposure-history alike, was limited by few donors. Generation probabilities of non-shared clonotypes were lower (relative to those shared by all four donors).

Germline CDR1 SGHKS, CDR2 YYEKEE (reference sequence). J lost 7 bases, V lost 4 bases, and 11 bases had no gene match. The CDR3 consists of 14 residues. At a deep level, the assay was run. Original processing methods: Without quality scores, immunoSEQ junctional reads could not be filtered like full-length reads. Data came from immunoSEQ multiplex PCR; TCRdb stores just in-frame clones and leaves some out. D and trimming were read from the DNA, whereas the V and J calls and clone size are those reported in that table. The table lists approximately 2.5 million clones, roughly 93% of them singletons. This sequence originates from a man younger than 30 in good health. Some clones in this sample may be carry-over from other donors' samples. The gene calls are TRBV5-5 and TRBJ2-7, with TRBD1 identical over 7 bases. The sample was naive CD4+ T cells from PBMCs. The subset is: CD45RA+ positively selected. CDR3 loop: CASSRTGQGVEQYF. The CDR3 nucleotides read TGTGCCAGCAGCCGCACGGGCCAGGGGGTTGAGCAGTACTTC.